A single sample is the source of the 11 T cell receptor beta chains below, sequenced in a study of T cells in Graves' hyperthyroidism and ophthalmopathy. Amplification of TCR beta CDR3 regions used RNA as the template. Initially, a first-round RT-PCR of the TCR CDR3 employed the HTBI primer set. TCRdb redid the calling of the multiplex PCR reads with MiXCR, one entry per CDR3 protein. The table shows a few hundred thousand distinct CDR3 sequences, with about 45% occurring only once. The sample consisted of peripheral blood or thyroid tissue (not recorded which). Receptor source: a woman younger than 35 with Graves' hyperthyroidism.

For this clonotype: A much larger clonotype is one base distant, so this may be a read error. The V gene is TRBV6-1, the J gene TRBJ1-1; 8 nucleotides match TRBD1. The germline CDR1 and CDR2 sequences are MNHNS and SASEGT. The CDR3 is 14 amino acids. Here the CDR3 DNA reads TGTGCCAGCATCAGGACAGGGAGGCAGACTGAAGTTTTCTTT. It codes for CASIRTGRQTEVFF.

The CDR3 sequence: CASCPQFGTGANEKLFF. In DNA form, the CDR3 reads TGTGCCAGCTGCCCTCAGTTCGGGACAGGGGCTAATGAAAAACTGTTTTTT. V and J are TRBV2 and TRBJ1-4; TRBD1 agrees at 10 bases. This CDR3 spans 17 amino acids. Germline CDR1 SNHLY, CDR2 FYNNEI. The V segment lost 8 bases and the J segment 3 bases; nucleotides outside the gene matches: 12.

This chain connects TRBV7-8 to TRBJ2-6, with no clear D. Germline V CDR1 and CDR2: SGHVS, FQNEAQ. The V end was cut by 0 bases, the J end by 4 bases, with 7 bases between. The CDR3 totals 15 residues. CDR3 protein: CASSLALGGANVLTF. As DNA, the CDR3 is TGTGCCAGCAGCTTAGCCCTGGGAGGGGCCAACGTCCTGACTTTC.

The table lists this clonotype with a count of one. The chain couples TRBV24-1 to TRBJ2-5; TRBD1 aligns across 12 bases. V gave up 3 bases and J gave up 3 bases; unmatched junction bases: 22. The CDR3 loop spans 22 amino acids. In germline, CDR1 is KGHDR, CDR2 SFDVKD. This CDR3 reads CATSDATYGTGGSSARKETQYF. CDR3 DNA sequence: TGTGCCACCAGTGATGCTACCTACGGGACAGGGGGCTCCAGCGCAAGAAAAGAGACCCAGTACTTC.

This clonotype was counted ten times or more. The chain is built from TRBV20-1 and TRBJ1-5; D gene ambiguous. V was shortened by 7 bases and J by 0 bases, with 16 bases between the two germline ends. This CDR3 contains 15 residues. Germline lookup yields CDR1 DFQATT and CDR2 SNEGSKA (reference sequence). The CDR3 spells CSVLEQTDSNQPQHF. The CDR3, as DNA: TGCAGTGTATTGGAACAAACTGATAGCAATCAGCCCCAGCATTTT.

This clonotype has just a few counts. The chain links TRBV7-6 to TRBJ2-3; 7 positions match TRBD2. The junction had 5 bases not matched to a gene; V was cut back by 5 bases and J by 6 bases. The CDR3 has 13 residues. Per the germline V gene, CDR1 is SGHVS and CDR2 is FNYEAQ. Here the CDR3 reads CASSVILADTQYF. The CDR3 DNA is TGTGCCAGCAGCGTAATACTAGCGGATACGCAGTATTTT.

This clonotype was counted between two and nine times. The gene calls are TRBV9 and TRBJ1-1; D uncertain. CDR1 SGDLS and CDR2 YYNGEE come from the germline V gene. The CDR3 length is 14 residues. Trimming removed 1 base at V and 0 bases at J, with 7 bases between. CDR3 nucleotides: TGTGCCAGCAGCGTAAGTACGTTGAACACTGAAGCTTTCTTT. Protein: CASSVSTLNTEAFF.

At least ten counts were recorded for this clonotype. The genes are TRBV20-1 and TRBJ1-2; a weak D match, TRBD1 (5 bases). V shed 3 bases and J shed 4 bases, with 15 bases lying between them. This CDR3 has 14 residues. Germline V gene data show CDR1 as DFQATT and CDR2 as SNEGSKA (reference sequence). The CDR3 DNA is TGCAGTGCTAGGGACCTCCGGGGCTCCTATGGCTACACCTTC. This encodes CSARDLRGSYGYTF.

CDR3 bases: TGCAGTGCGGGGCGGGAGGTTTACAATGAGCAGTTCTTC. This encodes CSAGREVYNEQFF. The chain carries TRBV20-1 and TRBJ2-5, with 8 positions matching TRBD2. The closer fit of TRBJ2-1 to the DNA end suggests the J call may be wrong. Germline CDR1 DFQATT, CDR2 SNEGSKA (reference sequence). This CDR3 has 13 amino acids.

The rearrangement joins TRBV18 to TRBJ1-3; D gene unclear. V lost 2 bases and J 0 bases, leaving 8 bases between the germline ends. The germline V gene encodes CDR1 KGHSH and CDR2 LQKENI. The CDR3 spans 15 residues. This CDR3 reads CASSPGTGSGNTIYF. CDR3 in DNA: TGTGCCAGCTCACCAGGCACGGGCTCTGGAAACACCATATATTTT.

There are a few counts of this clonotype. The J gene is TRBJ2-2, the V gene TRBV13; D is possibly TRBD1 or TRBD2 (6 bases each). The CDR3 extends over 16 amino acids. Trimming stripped 5 bases from V and 2 bases from J, with 15 bases between. The germline CDR1 and CDR2 sequences are PRHDT and FYEKMQ (reference sequence). CDR3 sequence: CASSLQTGLNTGELFF. DNA for the CDR3: TGTGCCAGCAGCCTTCAGACAGGACTAAACACCGGGGAGCTGTTTTTT.